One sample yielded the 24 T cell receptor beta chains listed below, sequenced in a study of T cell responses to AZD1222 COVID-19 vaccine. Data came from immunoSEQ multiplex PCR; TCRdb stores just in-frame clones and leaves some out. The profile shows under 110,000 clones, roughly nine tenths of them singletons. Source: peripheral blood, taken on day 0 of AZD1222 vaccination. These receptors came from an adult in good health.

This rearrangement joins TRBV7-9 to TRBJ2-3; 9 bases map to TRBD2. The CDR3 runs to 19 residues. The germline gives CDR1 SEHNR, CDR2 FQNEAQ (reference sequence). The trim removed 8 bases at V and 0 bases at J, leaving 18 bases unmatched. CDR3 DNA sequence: TGTGCCAGCGTCTCAGCGGTAGCGGGGGACCCGTCGAGCACAGATACGCAGTATTTT. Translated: CASVSAVAGDPSSTDTQYF. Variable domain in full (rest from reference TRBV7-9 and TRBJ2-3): DTGVSQNPRHKITKRGQNVTFRCDPISEHNRLYWYRQTLGQGPEFLTYFQNEAQLEKSRLLSDRFSAERPKGSFSTLEIQRTEQGDSAMYLCASVSAVAGDPSSTDTQYFGPGTRLTVL.

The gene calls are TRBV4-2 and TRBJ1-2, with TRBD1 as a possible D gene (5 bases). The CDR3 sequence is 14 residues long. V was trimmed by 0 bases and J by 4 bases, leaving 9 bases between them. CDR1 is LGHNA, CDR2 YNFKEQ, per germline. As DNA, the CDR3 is TGTGCCAGCAGCCAAGAGCGACAGTCCTATGGCTACACCTTC. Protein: CASSQERQSYGYTF.

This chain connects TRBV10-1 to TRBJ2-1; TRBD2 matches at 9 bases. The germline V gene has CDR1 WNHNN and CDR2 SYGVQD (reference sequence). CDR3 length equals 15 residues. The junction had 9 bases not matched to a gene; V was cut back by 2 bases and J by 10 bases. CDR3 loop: CASSENSGGVEEQFF. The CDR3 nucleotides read TGCGCCAGCAGTGAGAATAGCGGGGGTGTCGAGGAGCAGTTCTTC.

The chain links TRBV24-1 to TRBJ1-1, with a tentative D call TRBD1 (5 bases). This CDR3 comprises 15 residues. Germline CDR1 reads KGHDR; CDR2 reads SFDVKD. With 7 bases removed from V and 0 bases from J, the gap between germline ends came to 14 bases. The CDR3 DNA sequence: TGTGCCACCAGGCCGGGACGTAGCATGAACACTGAAGCTTTCTTT. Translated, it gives CATRPGRSMNTEAFF.

CDR3 loop: CASSEPKNPLLTGGPDTQYF. The CDR3 region has the DNA TGTGCCAGCAGTGAACCAAAAAACCCTCTTCTGACAGGAGGACCAGATACGCAGTATTTT. The J gene is TRBJ2-3, the V gene TRBV2, with D tentatively TRBD1 (6 bases). V was cut by 2 bases and J by 4 bases, with 28 bases left in between. This CDR3 comprises 20 residues. Germline values: CDR1 SNHLY, CDR2 FYNNEI. Full variable domain (rest looked up from reference TRBV2 and TRBJ2-3): EPEVTQTPSHQVTQMGQEVILRCVPISNHLYFYWYRQILGQKVEFLVSFYNNEISEKSEIFDDQFSVERPDGSNFTLKIRSTKLEDSAMYFCASSEPKNPLLTGGPDTQYFGPGTRLTVL.

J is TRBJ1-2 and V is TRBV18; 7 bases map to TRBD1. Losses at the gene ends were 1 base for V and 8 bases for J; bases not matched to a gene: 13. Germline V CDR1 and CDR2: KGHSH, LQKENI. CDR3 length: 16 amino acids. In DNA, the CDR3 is TGTGCCAGCTCACCACTCGAAGGGGGCAACAAGGGAGGCTACACCTTC. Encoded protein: CASSPLEGGNKGGYTF.

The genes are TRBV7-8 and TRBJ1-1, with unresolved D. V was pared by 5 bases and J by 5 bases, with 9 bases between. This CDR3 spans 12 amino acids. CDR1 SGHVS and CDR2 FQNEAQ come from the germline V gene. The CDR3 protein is CASSPTRTEAFF. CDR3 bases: TGTGCCAGCAGCCCAACTCGGACTGAAGCTTTCTTT.

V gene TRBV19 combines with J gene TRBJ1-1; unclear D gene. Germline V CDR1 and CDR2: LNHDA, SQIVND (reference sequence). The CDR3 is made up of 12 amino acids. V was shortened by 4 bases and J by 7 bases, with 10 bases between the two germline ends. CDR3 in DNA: TGTGCCAGTAGTACCAGGACGCTTGAAGCTTTCTTT. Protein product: CASSTRTLEAFF.

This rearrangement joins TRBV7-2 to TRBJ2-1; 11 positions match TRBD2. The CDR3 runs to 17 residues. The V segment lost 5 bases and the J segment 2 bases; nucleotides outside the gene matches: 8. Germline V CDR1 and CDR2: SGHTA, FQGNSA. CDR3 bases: TGTGCCAGCAGCGGAGCTAGCGGGGGGTCCCCCTACAATGAGCAGTTCTTC. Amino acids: CASSGASGGSPYNEQFF.

CDR3 in amino acids: CASSPLADSPLHF. For the CDR3, the DNA is TGTGCCAGCAGTCCCTTAGCTGATTCACCCCTCCACTTT. This chain connects TRBV12-3 or TRBV12-4 to TRBJ1-6; D gene uncertain. Deletions cut 5 bases from V and 8 bases from J, with 10 bases between. This CDR3 contains 13 residues.

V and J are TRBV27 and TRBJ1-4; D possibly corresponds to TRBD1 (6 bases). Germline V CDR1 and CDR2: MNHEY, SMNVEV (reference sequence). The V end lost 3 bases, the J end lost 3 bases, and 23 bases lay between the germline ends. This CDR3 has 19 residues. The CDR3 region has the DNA TGTGCCAGCAGTTTTTACCCTCCGGTGTTGGGGGCGGCTAATGAAAAACTGTTTTTT. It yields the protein CASSFYPPVLGAANEKLFF.

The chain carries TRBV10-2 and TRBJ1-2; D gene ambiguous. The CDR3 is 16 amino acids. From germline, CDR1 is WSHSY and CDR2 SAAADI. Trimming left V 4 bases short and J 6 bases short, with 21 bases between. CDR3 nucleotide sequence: TGCGCCAGCAGTGCGGCGAATCAGGTGGGGTGGCATGGCTACACCTTC. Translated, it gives CASSAANQVGWHGYTF.

CDR3: CAWSVVRDSQFF. Here the CDR3 DNA reads TGTGCCTGGAGTGTAGTCAGGGACTCCCAGTTCTTC. The chain combines TRBV30 with TRBJ2-1; tentatively, D is TRBD2 (6 bases). Trimming removed 0 bases at V and 13 bases at J, with 13 bases between. The CDR3 is 12 residues long. The germline V gene has CDR1 GTSNPN and CDR2 SVGIG (reference sequence).

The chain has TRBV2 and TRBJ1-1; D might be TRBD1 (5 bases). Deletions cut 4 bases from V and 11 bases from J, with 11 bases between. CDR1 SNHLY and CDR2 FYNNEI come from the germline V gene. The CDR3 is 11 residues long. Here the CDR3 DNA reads TGTGCCAGCAGTGGACAGTTCGCGGCTTTCTTT. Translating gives CASSGQFAAFF.

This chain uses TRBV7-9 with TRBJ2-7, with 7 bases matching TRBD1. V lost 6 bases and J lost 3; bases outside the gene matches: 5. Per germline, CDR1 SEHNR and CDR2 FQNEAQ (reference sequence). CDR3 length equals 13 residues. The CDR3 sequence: CASSHRTGYEQYF. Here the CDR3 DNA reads TGTGCCAGCAGTCACCGGACAGGCTACGAGCAGTACTTC.

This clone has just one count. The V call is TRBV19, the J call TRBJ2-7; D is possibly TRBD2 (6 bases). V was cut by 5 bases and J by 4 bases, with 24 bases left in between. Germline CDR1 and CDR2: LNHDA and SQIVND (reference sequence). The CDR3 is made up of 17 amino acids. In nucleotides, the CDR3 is TGTGCCAGTAGTTACCGCGGCTCGGGGGTTGTAAGGTACGAGCAGTACTTC. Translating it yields CASSYRGSGVVRYEQYF.

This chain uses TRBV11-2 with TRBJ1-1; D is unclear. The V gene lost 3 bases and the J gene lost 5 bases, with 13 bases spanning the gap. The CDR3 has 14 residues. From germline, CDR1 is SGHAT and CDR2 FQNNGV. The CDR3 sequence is CASSFRGEQTEAFF. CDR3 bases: TGTGCCAGCAGCTTCCGCGGGGAACAGACTGAAGCTTTCTTT.

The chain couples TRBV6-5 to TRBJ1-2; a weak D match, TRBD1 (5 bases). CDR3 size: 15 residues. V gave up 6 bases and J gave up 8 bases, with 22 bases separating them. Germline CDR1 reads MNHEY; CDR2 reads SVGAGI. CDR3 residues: CASRFSVGQGRGYTF. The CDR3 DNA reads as TGTGCCAGCAGGTTCAGCGTTGGGCAGGGTAGAGGCTACACCTTC.

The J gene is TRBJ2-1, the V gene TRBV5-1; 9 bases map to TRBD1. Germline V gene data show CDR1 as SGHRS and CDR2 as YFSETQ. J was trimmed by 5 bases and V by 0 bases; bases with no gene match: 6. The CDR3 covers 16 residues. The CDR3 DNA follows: TGCGCCAGCAGCTTGGCCGTGGGACAGGGCGACAATGAGCAGTTCTTC. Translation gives CASSLAVGQGDNEQFF.

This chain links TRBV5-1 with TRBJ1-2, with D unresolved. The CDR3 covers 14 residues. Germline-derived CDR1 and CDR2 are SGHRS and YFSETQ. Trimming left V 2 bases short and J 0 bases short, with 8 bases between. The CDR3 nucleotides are TGCGCCAGCAGCTTAGGCACGGCTAACTATGGCTACACCTTC. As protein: CASSLGTANYGYTF.

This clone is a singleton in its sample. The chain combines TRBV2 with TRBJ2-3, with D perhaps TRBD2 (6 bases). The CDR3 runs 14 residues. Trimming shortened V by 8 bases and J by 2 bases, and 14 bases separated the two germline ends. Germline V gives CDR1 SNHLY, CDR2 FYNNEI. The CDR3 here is CASCFGGNTDTQYF. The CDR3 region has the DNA TGTGCCAGCTGTTTCGGGGGAAACACAGATACGCAGTATTTT.

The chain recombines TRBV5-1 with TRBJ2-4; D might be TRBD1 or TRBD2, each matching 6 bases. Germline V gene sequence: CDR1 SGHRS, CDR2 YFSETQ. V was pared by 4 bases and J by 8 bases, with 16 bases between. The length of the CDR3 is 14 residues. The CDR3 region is CASSLGGRRDIQYF. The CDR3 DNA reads TGCGCCAGCAGCCTGGGGGGCAGGAGGGACATTCAGTACTTC.

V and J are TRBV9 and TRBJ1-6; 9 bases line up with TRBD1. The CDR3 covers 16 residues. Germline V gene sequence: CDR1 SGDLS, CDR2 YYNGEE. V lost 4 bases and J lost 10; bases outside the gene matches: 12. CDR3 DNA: TGTGCCAGCAGCCCCTCGGGACAGGGAAAGGGGTCACCCCTCCACTTT. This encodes CASSPSGQGKGSPLHF.

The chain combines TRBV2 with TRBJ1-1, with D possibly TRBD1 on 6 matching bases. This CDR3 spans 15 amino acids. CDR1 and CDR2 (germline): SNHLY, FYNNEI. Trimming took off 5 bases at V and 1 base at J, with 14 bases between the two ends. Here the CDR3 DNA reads TGTGCCAGCAGTCGGGGAGGGGGGCAGAACACTGAAGCTTTCTTT. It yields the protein CASSRGGGQNTEAFF.